This T cell receptor beta chain was captured in a study of blood T cell repertoires in COVID-19. Across the whole study: Italy, Spain and the United States were the sources of the convalescent and acute COVID-19 samples. Nucleic acid was either cDNA or gDNA, and it came from T cells, B-cell-depleted T cells, or PBMCs.

Germline lookup yields CDR1 LGHNA and CDR2 YNFKEQ. V gave up 4 bases and J gave up 9 bases, with 22 bases separating them. The CDR3 has 16 amino acids. Sequencing used immunoSEQ multiplex PCR; TCRdb keeps in-frame clones, though not all of them. The sample gives some 210,000 clones, approximately 84% of which show up once; 6% to 8.5% is in the top ten. The chain has TRBV4-2 and TRBJ2-1; D is possibly TRBD2 (5 bases). Sequencing was performed on peripheral blood. This sequence was found in a woman between 45 and 60 years old with active or convalescent COVID-19. CDR3 amino acids: CASSREPGFQRSEQFF. CDR3 sequence (DNA): TGTGCCAGCAGCCGAGAGCCGGGATTCCAAAGAAGTGAGCAGTTCTTC.